These T cell receptor beta chains were read from a single sample in a study of cytomegalovirus exposure and HLA in healthy donors. The method was immunoSEQ multiplex PCR; TCRdb's version includes in-frame clones alone and lacks a portion of them. The sample holds fewer than 150,000 clones; 80% are singletons and the top ten take 1%. Sequenced material: PBMCs. The receptors originated from a man aged 35 to 55 in good health and CMV-seronegative. Each CDR3 is given with its conserved first and last residue. The D gene is left open where the match is weak. Some rows mark clone size as missing; the rest say once, few, many or name a class of expanded clone.

NA	TRBV9	NA	TRBJ2-1	TGTGCCAGCAGCGGGACTGGCGGAAGCTCCTACAATGAGCAGTTCTTC	CASSGTGGSSYNEQFF
once	TRBV28	TRBD2	TRBJ2-1	TGTGCCAGCAGTTTGCCACTAGCGACCGCCTACAATGAGCAGTTCTTC	CASSLPLATAYNEQFF
NA	TRBV30	NA	TRBJ2-3	TGTGCCTGGAGGCGCGTATCCGGGACAACAGATACGCAGTATTTT	CAWRRVSGTTDTQYF
few	TRBV30	TRBD1	TRBJ1-4	TGTGCCTGGAGTACCGGGACAGGGGTCGAAAAACTGTTTTTT	CAWSTGTGVEKLFF
NA	TRBV7-9	NA	TRBJ1-3	TGTGCCAGCAGCCTCGGGACTTCTGGAAACACCATATATTTT	CASSLGTSGNTIYF
NA	TRBV5-4	TRBD2	TRBJ2-5	TGTGCCAGCAGCTTGGGAGGCGGGGGGGCCTGGGAGACCCAGTACTTC	CASSLGGGGAWETQYF
NA	TRBV11-3	NA	TRBJ2-7	TGTGCCAGCAGCTTAGATCCCGGGTACGAGCAGTACTTC	CASSLDPGYEQYF
NA	TRBV7-2	NA	TRBJ2-2	TGTGCCAGCAGCCAAGGACAAATTCCTCGGCGCGGGGAGCTGTTTTTT	CASSQGQIPRRGELFF
NA	TRBV18	NA	TRBJ1-5	TGTGCCAGCTCGCGGACAGTTAGCAATCAGCCCCAGCATTTT	CASSRTVSNQPQHF
few	TRBV5-4	NA	TRBJ2-2	TGTGCCAGCAGCTTCAAGGGGGTGAACACCGGGGAGCTGTTTTTT	CASSFKGVNTGELFF
NA	TRBV5-1	TRBD1	TRBJ1-2	TGCGCCAGCAGCTTGGCGGTAGGGGGCTACTATGGCTACACCTTC	CASSLAVGGYYGYTF
NA	TRBV5-4	NA	TRBJ2-3	TGTGCCAGCAGCTTGCTCGGCGGCGATACGCAGTATTTT	CASSLLGGDTQYF
NA	TRBV7-2	NA	TRBJ2-1	TGTGCCAGCGATCAGGGCCCGAACGCTAATGAGCAGTTCTTC	CASDQGPNANEQFF
NA	TRBV28	TRBD2	TRBJ2-7	TGTGCCAGCAGTAGACTAGCGGGGGGCCTCTACGAGCAGTACTTC	CASSRLAGGLYEQYF
NA	TRBV28	NA	TRBJ1-1	TGTGCCAGCAGTTCAAGGGGAAAAGCTTTCTTT	CASSSRGKAFF
NA	TRBV7-8	TRBD2	TRBJ2-3	TGTGCCAGCAGCTTAGCTAGCGGGGGGGGAGATACGCAGTATTTT	CASSLASGGGDTQYF
NA	TRBV5-4	NA	TRBJ2-7	TGTGCCAGCAGCTTCGATGCGAACGTCGGTGAGCAGTACTTC	CASSFDANVGEQYF
NA	TRBV29-1	NA	TRBJ2-7	TGCAGCGTTGAAAGGGGCCCGGGGGACGAGCAGTACTTC	CSVERGPGDEQYF
NA	TRBV5-1	TRBD1	TRBJ2-3	TGCGCCAGCAGCACGGGACAGCAATACGCAGATACGCAGTATTTT	CASSTGQQYADTQYF
NA	TRBV6-5	NA	TRBJ2-5	TGTGCCAGCAGTTACGCACGGGGAGCTTTAGGAGAGACCCAGTACTTC	CASSYARGALGETQYF